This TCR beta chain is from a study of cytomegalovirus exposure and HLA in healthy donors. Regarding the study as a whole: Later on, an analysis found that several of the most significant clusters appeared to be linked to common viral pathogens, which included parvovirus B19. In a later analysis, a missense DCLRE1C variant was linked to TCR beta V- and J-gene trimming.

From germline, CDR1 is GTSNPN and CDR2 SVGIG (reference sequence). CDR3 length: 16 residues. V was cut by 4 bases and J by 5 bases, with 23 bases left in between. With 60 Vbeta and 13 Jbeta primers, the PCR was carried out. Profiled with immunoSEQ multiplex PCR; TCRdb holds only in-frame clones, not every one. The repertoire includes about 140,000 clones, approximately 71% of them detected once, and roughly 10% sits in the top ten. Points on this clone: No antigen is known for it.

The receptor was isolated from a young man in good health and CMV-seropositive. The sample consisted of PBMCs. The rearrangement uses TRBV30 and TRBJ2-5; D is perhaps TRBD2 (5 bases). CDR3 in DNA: TGTGCCTGGACCCCGGGGTGGCAGACACCAAGCGAGACCCAGTACTTC. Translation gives CAWTPGWQTPSETQYF.